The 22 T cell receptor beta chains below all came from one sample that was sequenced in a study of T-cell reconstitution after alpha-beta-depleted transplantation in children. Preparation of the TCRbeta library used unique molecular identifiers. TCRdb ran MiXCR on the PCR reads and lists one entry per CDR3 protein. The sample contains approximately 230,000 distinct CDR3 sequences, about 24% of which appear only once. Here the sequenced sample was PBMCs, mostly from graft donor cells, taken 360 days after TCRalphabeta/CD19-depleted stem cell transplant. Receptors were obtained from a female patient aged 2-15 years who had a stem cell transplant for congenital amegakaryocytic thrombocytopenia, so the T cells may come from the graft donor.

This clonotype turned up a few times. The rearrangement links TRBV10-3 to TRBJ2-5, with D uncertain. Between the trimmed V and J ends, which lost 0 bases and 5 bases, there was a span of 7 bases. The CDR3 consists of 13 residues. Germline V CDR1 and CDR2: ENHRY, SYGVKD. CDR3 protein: CAISESSWETQYF. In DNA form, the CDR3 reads TGTGCCATCAGTGAGTCGTCGTGGGAGACCCAGTACTTC.

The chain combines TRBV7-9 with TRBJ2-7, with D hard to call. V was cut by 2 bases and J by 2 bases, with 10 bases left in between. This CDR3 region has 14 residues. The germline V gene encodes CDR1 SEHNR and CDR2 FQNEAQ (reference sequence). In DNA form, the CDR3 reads TGTGCCAGCAGCTTATCGTCCGCTACCTACGAGCAGTACTTC. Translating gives CASSLSSATYEQYF.

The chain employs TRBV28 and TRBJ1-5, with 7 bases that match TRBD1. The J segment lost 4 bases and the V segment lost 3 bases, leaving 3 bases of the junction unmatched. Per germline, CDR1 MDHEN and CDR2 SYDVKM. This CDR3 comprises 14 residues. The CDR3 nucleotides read TGTGCCAGCAGTTTTACAGGGGCAAATCAGCCCCAGCATTTT. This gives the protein CASSFTGANQPQHF.

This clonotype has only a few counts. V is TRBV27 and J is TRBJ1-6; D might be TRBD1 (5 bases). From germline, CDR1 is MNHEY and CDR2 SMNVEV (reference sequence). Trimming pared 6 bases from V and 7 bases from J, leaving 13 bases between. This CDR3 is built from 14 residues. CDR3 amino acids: CASSLKAGNSPLHF. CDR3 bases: TGTGCCAGCAGCCTTAAGGCAGGGAATTCACCCCTCCACTTT.

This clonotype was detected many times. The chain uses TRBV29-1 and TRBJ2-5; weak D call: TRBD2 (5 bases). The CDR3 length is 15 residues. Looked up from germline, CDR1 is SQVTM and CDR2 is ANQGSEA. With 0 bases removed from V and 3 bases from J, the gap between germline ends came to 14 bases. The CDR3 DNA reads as TGCAGCGTTGAAGAACTAGATACGTACGAAGAGACCCAGTACTTC. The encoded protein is CSVEELDTYEETQYF.

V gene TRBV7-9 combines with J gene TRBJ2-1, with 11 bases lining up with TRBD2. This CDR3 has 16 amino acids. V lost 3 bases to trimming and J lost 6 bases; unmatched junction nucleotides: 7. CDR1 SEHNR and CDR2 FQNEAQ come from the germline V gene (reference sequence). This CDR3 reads CASSFPKGTSGNEQFF. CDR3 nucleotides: TGTGCCAGCAGCTTTCCAAAGGGGACTAGCGGCAATGAGCAGTTCTTC.

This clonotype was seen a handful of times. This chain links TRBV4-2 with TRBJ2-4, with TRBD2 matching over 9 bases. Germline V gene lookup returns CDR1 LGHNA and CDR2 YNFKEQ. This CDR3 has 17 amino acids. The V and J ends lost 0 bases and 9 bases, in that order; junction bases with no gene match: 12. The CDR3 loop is CASSQDEIAGEAGIQYF. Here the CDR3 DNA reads TGTGCCAGCAGCCAAGATGAGATAGCGGGAGAGGCGGGCATTCAGTACTTC.

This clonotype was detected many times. The CDR3 DNA sequence: TGTGCCAGCAGCGCCGATAGCGGGAGGGAGGAGACCCAGTACTTC. Translating it yields CASSADSGREETQYF. The chain has TRBV12-3 or TRBV12-4 and TRBJ2-5, with 11 bases that match TRBD2. The CDR3 sequence is 15 residues long. V was clipped by 6 bases and J by 5 bases; unmatched bases: 8.

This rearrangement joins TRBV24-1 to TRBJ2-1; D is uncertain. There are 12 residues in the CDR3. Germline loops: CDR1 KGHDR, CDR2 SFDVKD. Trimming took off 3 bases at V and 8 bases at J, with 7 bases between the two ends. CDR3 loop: CATSDSWDEQFF. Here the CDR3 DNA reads TGTGCCACCAGTGATAGTTGGGATGAGCAGTTCTTC.

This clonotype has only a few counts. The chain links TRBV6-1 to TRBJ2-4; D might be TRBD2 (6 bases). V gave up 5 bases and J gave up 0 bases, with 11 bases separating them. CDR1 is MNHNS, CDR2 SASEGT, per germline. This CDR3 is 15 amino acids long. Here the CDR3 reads CASSRTTLAKNIQYF. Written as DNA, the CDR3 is TGTGCCAGCAGTCGGACTACTCTAGCCAAAAACATTCAGTACTTC.

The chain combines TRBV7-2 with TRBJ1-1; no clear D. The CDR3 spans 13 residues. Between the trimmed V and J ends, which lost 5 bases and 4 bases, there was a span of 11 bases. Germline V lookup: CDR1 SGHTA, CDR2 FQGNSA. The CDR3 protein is CASSPRVFTEAFF. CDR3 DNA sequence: TGTGCCAGCAGCCCTAGGGTTTTCACTGAAGCTTTCTTT.

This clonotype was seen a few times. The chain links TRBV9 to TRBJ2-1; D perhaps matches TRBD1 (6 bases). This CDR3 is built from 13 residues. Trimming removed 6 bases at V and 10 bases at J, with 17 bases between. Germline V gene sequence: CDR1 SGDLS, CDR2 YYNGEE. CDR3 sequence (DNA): TGTGCCAGCACCAGAGACACAGGGCGGGAGCAGTTCTTC. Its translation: CASTRDTGREQFF.

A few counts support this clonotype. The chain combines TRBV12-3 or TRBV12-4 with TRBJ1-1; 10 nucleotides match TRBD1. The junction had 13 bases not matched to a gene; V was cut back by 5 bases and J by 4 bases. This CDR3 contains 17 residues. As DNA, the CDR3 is TGTGCCAGCAGTAAAGAGACAGGGGGCTTAATTATCACTGAAGCTTTCTTT. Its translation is CASSKETGGLIITEAFF.

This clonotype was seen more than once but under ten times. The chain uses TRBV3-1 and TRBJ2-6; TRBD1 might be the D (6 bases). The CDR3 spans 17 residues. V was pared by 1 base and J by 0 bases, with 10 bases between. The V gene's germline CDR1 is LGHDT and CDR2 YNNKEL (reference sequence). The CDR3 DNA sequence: TGTGCCAGCAGCCAAGGTGAAGGGGGCTCTGGGGCCAACGTCCTGACTTTC. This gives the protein CASSQGEGGSGANVLTF.

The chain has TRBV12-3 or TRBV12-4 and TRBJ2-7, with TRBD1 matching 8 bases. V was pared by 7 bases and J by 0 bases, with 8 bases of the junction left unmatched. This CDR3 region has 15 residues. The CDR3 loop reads CASNPRDRSSYEQYF. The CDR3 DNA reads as TGTGCCAGCAACCCCCGGGACAGGAGCTCCTACGAGCAGTACTTC.

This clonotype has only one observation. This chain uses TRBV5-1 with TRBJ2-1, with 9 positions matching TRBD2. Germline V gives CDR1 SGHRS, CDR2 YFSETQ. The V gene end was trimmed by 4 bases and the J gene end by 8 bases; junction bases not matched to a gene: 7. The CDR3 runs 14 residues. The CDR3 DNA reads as TGCGCCAGCAGCCTGGGACTAGCTAGGGATGAGCAGTTCTTC. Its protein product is CASSLGLARDEQFF.

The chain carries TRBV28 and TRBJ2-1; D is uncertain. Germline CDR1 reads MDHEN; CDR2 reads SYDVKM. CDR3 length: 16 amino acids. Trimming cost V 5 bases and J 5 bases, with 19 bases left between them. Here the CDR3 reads CASSPPPSLLHNEQFF. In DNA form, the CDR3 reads TGTGCCAGCAGTCCCCCCCCGTCGCTACTCCACAATGAGCAGTTCTTC.

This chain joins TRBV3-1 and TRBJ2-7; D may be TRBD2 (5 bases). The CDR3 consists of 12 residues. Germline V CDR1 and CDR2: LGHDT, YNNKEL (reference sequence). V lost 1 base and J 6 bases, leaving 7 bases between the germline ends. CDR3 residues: CASSQGRGEQYF. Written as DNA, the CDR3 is TGTGCCAGCAGCCAAGGACGGGGCGAGCAGTACTTC.

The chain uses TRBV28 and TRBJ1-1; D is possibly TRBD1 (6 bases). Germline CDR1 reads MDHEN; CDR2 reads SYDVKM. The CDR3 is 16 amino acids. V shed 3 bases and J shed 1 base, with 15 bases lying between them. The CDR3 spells CASSFGSSQGNTEAFF. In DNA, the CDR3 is TGTGCCAGCAGTTTTGGTAGCTCACAGGGGAACACTGAAGCTTTCTTT.

The CDR3 sequence: CASSLNGYTF. DNA for the CDR3: TGTGCCAGCAGCTTAAATGGCTACACCTTC. V gene TRBV13 combines with J gene TRBJ1-2; D is unresolved. V lost 2 bases and J 6 bases, leaving 1 base between the germline ends. CDR3 length: 10 amino acids. CDR1 is PRHDT and CDR2 is FYEKMQ in the germline V gene (reference sequence).

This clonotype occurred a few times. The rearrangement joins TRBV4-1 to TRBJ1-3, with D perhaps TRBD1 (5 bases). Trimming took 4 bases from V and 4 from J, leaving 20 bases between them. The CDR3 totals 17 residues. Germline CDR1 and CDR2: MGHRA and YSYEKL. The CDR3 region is CASSRRGPLRVGNTIYF. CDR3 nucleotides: TGCGCCAGCAGCCGCCGGGGCCCCCTGAGGGTCGGAAACACCATATATTTT.

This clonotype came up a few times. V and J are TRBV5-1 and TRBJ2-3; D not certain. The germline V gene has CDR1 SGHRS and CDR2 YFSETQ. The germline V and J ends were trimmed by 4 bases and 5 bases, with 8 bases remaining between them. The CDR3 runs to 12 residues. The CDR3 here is CASSDSRDTQYF. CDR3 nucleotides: TGCGCCAGCAGCGACTCTAGAGATACGCAGTATTTT.